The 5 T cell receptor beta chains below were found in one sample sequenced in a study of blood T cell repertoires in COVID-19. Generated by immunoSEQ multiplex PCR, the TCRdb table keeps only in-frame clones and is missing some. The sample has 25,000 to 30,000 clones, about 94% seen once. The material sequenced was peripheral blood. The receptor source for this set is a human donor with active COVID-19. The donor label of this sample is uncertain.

In DNA form, the CDR3 reads TGTGCCAGTAGCCGCGCAGACAGGGCGGGCACCGGGGAGCTGTTTTTT. Encoded protein: CASSRADRAGTGELFF. This sequence joins TRBV19 and TRBJ2-2, with 7 bases that match TRBD1. The CDR3 is made up of 16 amino acids. Germline values: CDR1 LNHDA, CDR2 SQIVND (reference sequence). J lost 4 bases, V lost 6 bases, and 11 bases had no gene match.

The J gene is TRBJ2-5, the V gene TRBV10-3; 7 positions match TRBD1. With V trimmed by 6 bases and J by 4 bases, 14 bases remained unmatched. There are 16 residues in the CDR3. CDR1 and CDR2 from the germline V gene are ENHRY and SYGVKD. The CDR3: CAIRATETGKLETQYF. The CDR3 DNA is TGTGCCATCAGAGCGACCGAGACAGGGAAACTAGAGACCCAGTACTTC.

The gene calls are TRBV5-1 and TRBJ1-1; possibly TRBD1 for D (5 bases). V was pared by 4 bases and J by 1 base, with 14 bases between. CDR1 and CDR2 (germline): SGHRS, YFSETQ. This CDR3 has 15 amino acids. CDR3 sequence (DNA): TGCGCCAGCAGCCTCCAAACGGGGGGGAACACTGAAGCTTTCTTT. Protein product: CASSLQTGGNTEAFF.

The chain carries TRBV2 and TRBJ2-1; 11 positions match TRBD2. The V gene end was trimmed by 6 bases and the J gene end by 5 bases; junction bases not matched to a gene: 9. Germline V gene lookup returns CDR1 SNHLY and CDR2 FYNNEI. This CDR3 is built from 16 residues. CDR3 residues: CASRGSLAGGHNEQFF. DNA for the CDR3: TGTGCCAGCAGGGGGTCCCTAGCGGGAGGCCACAATGAGCAGTTCTTC.

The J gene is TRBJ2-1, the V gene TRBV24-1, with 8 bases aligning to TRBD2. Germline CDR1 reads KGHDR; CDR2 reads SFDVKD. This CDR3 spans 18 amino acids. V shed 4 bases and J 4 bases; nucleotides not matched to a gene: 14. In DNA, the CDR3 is TGTGCCACCAGTGACGCGCGGGGGGCAGTCATAGGTTACAATGAGCAGTTCTTC. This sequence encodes CATSDARGAVIGYNEQFF.